The 14 T cell receptor beta chains listed next were all sequenced from one sample in a study of shared clonotypes between healthy human individuals. Profiling relied on immunoSEQ multiplex PCR, and the TCRdb table lists in-frame clones only, not all of them. The data show some 2,500,000 clones, 80% to 95% seen once. Sequencing used naive CD4+ T cells from PBMCs. Subset denoted: CD45RA+ positively selected. The receptors were gathered from a man between 18 and 29 years old in good health. Some clones in this sample may be carry-over from other donors' samples.

This chain connects TRBV19 to TRBJ1-1; D is unresolved. The CDR3 loop spans 15 amino acids. Per germline, CDR1 LNHDA and CDR2 SQIVND (reference sequence). Trimming removed 3 bases at V and 9 bases at J, with 20 bases between. The CDR3 DNA sequence: TGTGCCAGTAGTATGTCCGCGCTCTCCCCACCGAAAGCTTTCTTT. Translating gives CASSMSALSPPKAFF.

This chain joins TRBV19 and TRBJ2-1; 10 bases agree with TRBD2. Germline loops: CDR1 LNHDA, CDR2 SQIVND (reference sequence). CDR3 length: 16 amino acids. The ends lost 3 bases at V and 7 bases at J; junction bases unmatched: 9. Written as DNA, the CDR3 is TGTGCCAGTAGTATCCTCTCTAGCGGGAGAGGGAATGAGCAGTTCTTC. As protein: CASSILSSGRGNEQFF.

The chain uses TRBV5-1 and TRBJ1-1; TRBD1 is a possible D gene (5 bases). Germline V gene data show CDR1 as SGHRS and CDR2 as YFSETQ. Deletions cut 4 bases from V and 1 base from J, with 11 bases between. The CDR3 contains 14 residues. Here the CDR3 reads CASSVDSQNTEAFF. Here the CDR3 DNA reads TGCGCCAGCAGCGTAGACAGCCAGAACACTGAAGCTTTCTTT.

This clone was seen once. This chain links TRBV7-8 with TRBJ2-7; 8 bases line up with TRBD1. V shed 5 bases and J 0 bases; nucleotides not matched to a gene: 9. CDR1 is SGHVS and CDR2 is FQNEAQ in the germline V gene. The CDR3 is made up of 16 amino acids. Here the CDR3 reads CASSTRQGSGSYEQYF. The CDR3 coding sequence is TGTGCCAGCAGCACGCGACAGGGGTCAGGCTCCTACGAGCAGTACTTC.

The chain couples TRBV18 to TRBJ2-6, with D unresolved. The CDR3 has 16 amino acids. The germline V gene has CDR1 KGHSH and CDR2 LQKENI. V lost 4 bases and J lost 0, with 10 bases in between. The CDR3 is CASSLLVSSGANVLTF. The CDR3 nucleotides read TGTGCCAGCTCACTACTCGTTAGCTCTGGGGCCAACGTCCTGACTTTC.

The V call is TRBV5-1, the J call TRBJ2-6; D may match TRBD1 or TRBD2 (5 bases each). The length of the CDR3 is 18 residues. Germline lookup yields CDR1 SGHRS and CDR2 YFSETQ. Trimming removed 0 bases from V and 0 bases from J, with 13 bases in between. CDR3 protein: CASSLGGGPGSGANVLTF. CDR3 DNA: TGCGCCAGCAGCTTGGGTGGGGGTCCAGGCTCTGGGGCCAACGTCCTGACTTTC.

The count of this clone is one. This chain links TRBV28 with TRBJ2-7, with D possibly being TRBD2 (6 bases). Germline assignment: CDR1 MDHEN and CDR2 SYDVKM. The CDR3 extends over 14 amino acids. V dropped 5 bases and J dropped 4 bases, with 15 bases sitting between them. CDR3 bases: TGTGCCAGCAGTCCTGGGGGGAATGATTACGAGCAGTACTTC. It specifies CASSPGGNDYEQYF.

In regard to this clone: The sample contains more than one DNA sequence encoding this CDR3. This sequence joins TRBV18 and TRBJ1-3, with 9 bases aligning to TRBD1. Unmatched junction bases numbered 4, after V lost 6 bases and J lost 1 base. Germline V lookup: CDR1 KGHSH, CDR2 LQKENI. This CDR3 has 15 residues. The CDR3 region is CASSPDRGSGNTIYF. The CDR3 DNA reads as TGTGCCAGCTCGCCGGACAGGGGTTCTGGAAACACCATATATTTT.

This chain connects TRBV7-9 to TRBJ1-2; D unresolved. This CDR3 is built from 15 residues. Germline CDR1 is SEHNR and CDR2 is FQNEAQ (reference sequence). V dropped 2 bases and J dropped 4 bases, with 14 bases sitting between them. CDR3 sequence reads: CASSLSGSRGYGYTF. In nucleotides, the CDR3 is TGTGCCAGCAGCTTATCTGGCTCGCGGGGCTATGGCTACACCTTC.

V is TRBV11-1 and J is TRBJ2-1; D is unresolved. V was clipped by 4 bases and J by 8 bases, with 18 bases between them. The CDR3 runs to 15 residues. Per the germline V gene, CDR1 is SGHAT and CDR2 is FQDESV (reference sequence). CDR3 in DNA: TGTGCCAGCAGCTCCAACGCGGAGTGGGTTGATGAGCAGTTCTTC. Translation: CASSSNAEWVDEQFF.

The genes are TRBV5-1 and TRBJ2-2, with no clear D. Germline V gene lookup returns CDR1 SGHRS and CDR2 YFSETQ. V was shortened by 4 bases and J by 5 bases, with 15 bases between the two germline ends. The CDR3 sequence is 15 residues long. DNA for the CDR3: TGCGCCAGCAGCCCAACCGCCACTTGGACCGGGGAGCTGTTTTTT. Amino acid sequence: CASSPTATWTGELFF.

The rearrangement links TRBV28 to TRBJ2-3; 7 bases fit TRBD1. The CDR3 contains 16 residues. V gave up 4 bases and J gave up 2 bases; unmatched junction bases: 9. CDR1 is MDHEN, CDR2 SYDVKM, per germline. CDR3 amino acids: CASSSQQGRNTDTQYF. As DNA, the CDR3 is TGTGCCAGCAGTTCACAACAGGGGCGAAACACAGATACGCAGTATTTT.

CDR3 coding DNA: TGCGCCAGCAGCCGGAGGGGAGAAGCAGAGGGCTACACCTTC. Protein sequence: CASSRRGEAEGYTF. The chain uses TRBV5-1 and TRBJ1-2, with D possibly TRBD1 on 5 matching bases. The germline V and J ends were trimmed by 4 bases and 8 bases, with 18 bases remaining between them. The CDR3 has 14 residues. Per the germline V gene, CDR1 is SGHRS and CDR2 is YFSETQ. The variable domain in full, with the rest retrieved from reference TRBV5-1 and TRBJ1-2, is KAGVTQTPRYLIKTRGQQVTLSCSPISGHRSVSWYQQTPGQGLQFLFEYFSETQRNKGNFPGRFSGRQFSNSRSEMNVSTLELGDSALYLCASSRRGEAEGYTFGSGTRLTVV.

J is TRBJ2-2 and V is TRBV5-4; 9 bases fit TRBD2. Germline CDR1 reads SGHNT; CDR2 reads YYREEE (reference sequence). J lost 5 bases, V lost 3 bases, and 11 bases had no gene match. The length of the CDR3 is 17 residues. The CDR3 loop reads CASSSEPGLARTGELFF. For the CDR3, the DNA is TGTGCCAGCAGCTCAGAACCGGGACTAGCCCGGACCGGGGAGCTGTTTTTT.